This is a list of T cell receptor beta chains from one sample in a study of blood T cell repertoires in COVID-19. Sequencing used immunoSEQ multiplex PCR; TCRdb keeps in-frame clones, though not all of them. This table has tens of thousands of clones, almost 85% appearing once. Sequences were obtained from peripheral blood. These receptors came from a human donor in a cohort sampled during active COVID-19. Both conserved end residues are part of each CDR3. The D gene is left open where the match is weak. Clone size, where shown, is once, few, many, or a class for clones that have expanded.

CDR3,DNA,J,D,V,length,size
CASSITQEYEQYF,TGTGCCAGTAGTATAACGCAGGAATACGAGCAGTACTTC,TRBJ2-7,-,TRBV19,13,-
CASSIRHGLRNTEAFF,TGCGCCAGCAGCATACGACACGGCCTGCGGAACACTGAAGCTTTCTTT,TRBJ1-1,-,TRBV5-1,16,-
CATSFSGRINGNEQFF,TGTGCCACCTCTTTTAGCGGGAGGATCAACGGGAATGAGCAGTTCTTC,TRBJ2-1,TRBD2,TRBV24-1,16,-
CASSARSVYTEAFF,TGTGCCAGCAGCGCGAGGTCCGTCTACACTGAAGCTTTCTTT,TRBJ1-1,-,TRBV2,14,many
CASSLGFVDNEQFF,TGCGCCAGCAGCCTGGGGTTCGTAGACAATGAGCAGTTCTTC,TRBJ2-1,-,TRBV5-1,14,few
CASSAQGAPTDTQYF,TGTGCCAGCAGCGCACAGGGGGCCCCCACAGATACGCAGTATTTT,TRBJ2-3,TRBD1,TRBV11-2,15,-
CASKEGAGATQYF,TGTGCCAGCAAAGAGGGCGCAGGGGCTACGCAGTATTTT,TRBJ2-3,-,TRBV2,13,-
CASSRRLAGGGGNEQFF,TGTGCCAGTAGTAGGAGACTAGCGGGAGGGGGGGGCAATGAGCAGTTCTTC,TRBJ2-1,TRBD2,TRBV19,17,-
CASSLYPGLLLISPLHF,TGCGCCAGCAGCTTGTATCCTGGCCTACTACTAATTTCACCCCTCCACTTT,TRBJ1-6,-,TRBV5-1,17,-
CASSLEAENTEAFF,TGTGCCAGCAGCTTAGAGGCGGAGAACACTGAAGCTTTCTTT,TRBJ1-1,-,TRBV7-2,14,-
CASSQRAGTNYGYTF,TGTGCCAGCAGCCAAAGGGCAGGGACTAACTATGGCTACACCTTC,TRBJ1-2,-,TRBV16,15,-
CSVELVGGGKNTEAFF,TGCAGCGTTGAACTCGTTGGGGGGGGTAAGAACACTGAAGCTTTCTTT,TRBJ1-1,-,TRBV29-1,16,-
CASSQGGLGSDTQYF,TGTGCCAGCTCCCAGGGGGGACTAGGCTCAGATACGCAGTATTTT,TRBJ2-3,-,TRBV18,15,-
CASRREAEGNQPQHF,TGTGCCAGCAGGCGGGAAGCCGAGGGCAATCAGCCCCAGCATTTT,TRBJ1-5,-,TRBV2,15,-
CASSEGFGQGLQPQHF,TGTGCCAGCAGTGAAGGCTTCGGGCAGGGGCTCCAGCCCCAGCATTTT,TRBJ1-5,-,TRBV6-1,16,-
CASSADWLANYGYTF,TGTGCCAGCAGTGCTGACTGGTTAGCTAACTATGGCTACACCTTC,TRBJ1-2,-,TRBV27,15,few
CASSPMSGGTYEQYF,TGCGCCAGCAGCCCGATGAGCGGGGGGACCTACGAGCAGTACTTC,TRBJ2-7,TRBD2,TRBV5-1,15,medium-sized
CACQTGAYEQYF,TGTGCCTGCCAGACAGGAGCCTACGAGCAGTACTTC,TRBJ2-7,-,TRBV2,12,-
CASSHQGLEREKLFF,TGTGCCAGCAGCCACCAGGGCCTGGAAAGGGAAAAACTGTTTTTT,TRBJ1-4,-,TRBV3-1/TRBV3-2,15,-
CASSSRELAGVVLYEQYF,TGTGCCAGCAGCAGCCGGGAACTAGCGGGGGTCGTACTCTACGAGCAGTACTTC,TRBJ2-7,TRBD2,TRBV7-9,18,few
CASSTNGGNTEAFF,TGTGCCAGCTCAACCAACGGGGGAAACACTGAAGCTTTCTTT,TRBJ1-1,-,TRBV18,14,-
CASSAAQDSNQPQHF,TGTGCCAGCAGCGCCGCACAGGATAGCAATCAGCCCCAGCATTTT,TRBJ1-5,-,TRBV21-1,15,-
CASSQGQGAYEQFF,TGCGCCAGCAGCCAAGGGCAGGGGGCGTATGAGCAGTTCTTC,TRBJ2-1,TRBD1,TRBV4-3,14,-
CASSFGLASYEQYF,TGTGCCAGCAGCTTCGGACTAGCTTCTTACGAGCAGTACTTC,TRBJ2-7,TRBD2,TRBV5-6,14,once
CASSHAGQGPYEQYF,TGCGCCAGCAGCCACGCAGGACAGGGCCCCTACGAGCAGTACTTC,TRBJ2-7,TRBD1,TRBV4-1,15,-
CASSSGMNTEAFF,TGTGCCAGCTCGTCAGGGATGAACACTGAAGCTTTCTTT,TRBJ1-1,-,TRBV18,13,-